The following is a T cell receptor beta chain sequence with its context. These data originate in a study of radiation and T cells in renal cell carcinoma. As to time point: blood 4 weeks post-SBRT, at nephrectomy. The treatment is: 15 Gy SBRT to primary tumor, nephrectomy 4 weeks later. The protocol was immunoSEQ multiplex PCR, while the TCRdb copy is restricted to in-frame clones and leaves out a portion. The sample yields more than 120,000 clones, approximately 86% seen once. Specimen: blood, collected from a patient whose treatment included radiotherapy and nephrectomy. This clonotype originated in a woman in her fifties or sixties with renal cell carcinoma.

Here the CDR3 reads CASSMDRGTAFF. The CDR3 bases are TGTGCCAGCAGTATGGACAGGGGGACTGCTTTCTTT. This chain joins TRBV28 and TRBJ1-1, with 10 positions matching TRBD1. The CDR3 covers 12 residues. Germline values: CDR1 MDHEN, CDR2 SYDVKM. V dropped 5 bases and J dropped 11; count of bases not matched to a gene: 5.